The 9 T cell receptor beta chains below were found in one sample sequenced in a study of early T cells in non-severe SARS-CoV-2 infection. TCRdb re-called the 5' RACE reads through MiXCR, storing one row per CDR3 protein. The data show approximately 77,000 distinct CDR3 sequences, 15% to 17% seen once. What was sequenced was whole blood. The receptors shown here come from an adult who was a healthcare worker with PCR-confirmed SARS-CoV-2 infection or an uninfected control (not recorded which).

The table lists this clonotype with a count of one. This chain joins TRBV14 and TRBJ2-5; D is perhaps TRBD1 or TRBD2 (6 bases each). CDR1 is SGHDN, CDR2 FVKESK, per germline. The germline V and J ends were trimmed by 4 bases and 5 bases, with 11 bases remaining between them. The CDR3 length is 13 residues. CDR3 sequence: CASSRLGGETQYF. The CDR3 nucleotides read TGTGCCAGCAGCCGACTAGGGGGGGAGACCCAGTACTTC. Based on the CDR3 plus reference TRBV14 and TRBJ2-5, the full variable domain is EAGVTQFPSHSVIEKGQTVTLRCDPISGHDNLYWYRRVMGKEIKFLLHFVKESKQDESGMPNNRFLAERTGGTYSTLKVQPAELEDSGVYFCASSRLGGETQYFGPGTRLLVL.

Many counts were recorded for this clonotype. This chain joins TRBV6-6 and TRBJ2-1, with D perhaps TRBD1 (6 bases). Germline V lookup: CDR1 MNHNY, CDR2 SVGAGI (reference sequence). V gave up 0 bases and J gave up 0 bases, with 12 bases separating them. This CDR3 is 17 amino acids long. CDR3 bases: TGTGCCAGCAGTTACTCATCACGGGACATCTCCTACAATGAGCAGTTCTTC. Its protein is CASSYSSRDISYNEQFF.

A few counts support this clonotype. The gene calls are TRBV6-5 and TRBJ1-2; 7 bases match TRBD1. The CDR3 extends over 13 amino acids. Per the germline V gene, CDR1 is MNHEY and CDR2 is SVGAGI. Trimming cost V 6 bases and J 8 bases; bases outside gene matches: 9. The CDR3 region is CASRPDRATGYTF. In nucleotides, the CDR3 is TGTGCCAGCAGACCCGACAGGGCCACAGGCTACACCTTC.

There are many counts of this clonotype. The chain recombines TRBV24-1 with TRBJ1-2; unclear D gene. V lost 3 bases and J 7 bases, leaving 11 bases between the germline ends. This CDR3 contains 13 residues. Germline V lookup: CDR1 KGHDR, CDR2 SFDVKD. The DNA of the CDR3 is TGTGCCACCAGTGATGGACGTAGAGCTGGCTACACCTTC. Encoded protein: CATSDGRRAGYTF.

The table lists this clonotype with many counts. The chain joins TRBV19 to TRBJ1-5; D is uncertain. Germline V gene lookup returns CDR1 LNHDA and CDR2 SQIVND (reference sequence). V lost 0 bases, J lost 5 bases, and 11 bases lay in between. The CDR3 totals 15 residues. The CDR3 here is CASSIDPDLYQPQHF. In DNA, the CDR3 is TGTGCCAGTAGTATAGATCCCGATTTATATCAGCCCCAGCATTTT. Based on the CDR3 plus reference TRBV19 and TRBJ1-5, the full variable domain is DGGITQSPKYLFRKEGQNVTLSCEQNLNHDAMYWYRQDPGQGLRLIYYSQIVNDFQKGDIAEGYSVSREKKESFPLTVTSAQKNPTAFYLCASSIDPDLYQPQHFGDGTRLSIL.

The chain recombines TRBV12-3 or TRBV12-4 with TRBJ2-5, with 8 bases matching TRBD1. The CDR3 extends over 15 amino acids. With 6 bases clipped from V and 5 bases from J, the junction kept 11 bases outside the gene matches. CDR3 DNA sequence: TGTGCCAGCAGAAGAGGACAGGGATCTATCGAGACCCAGTACTTC. This sequence encodes CASRRGQGSIETQYF.

The chain couples TRBV11-1 to TRBJ2-1, with TRBD2 matching over 7 bases. Per the germline V gene, CDR1 is SGHAT and CDR2 is FQDESV (reference sequence). This CDR3 spans 13 amino acids. With 3 bases clipped from V and 6 bases from J, the junction kept 2 bases outside the gene matches. The DNA for the CDR3 is TGTGCCAGCAGCTTTTGGGAGGGCAATGAGCAGTTCTTC. Translated: CASSFWEGNEQFF.

The V gene is TRBV5-1, the J gene TRBJ1-2; D is unresolved. Trimming cost V 2 bases and J 2 bases, with 10 bases left between them. Per germline, CDR1 SGHRS and CDR2 YFSETQ. The CDR3 spans 14 residues. This CDR3 reads CASSFSDGNYGYTF. The CDR3 region has the DNA TGCGCCAGCAGCTTCTCTGACGGAAACTATGGCTACACCTTC. Based on the CDR3 plus reference TRBV5-1 and TRBJ1-2, the full variable domain is KAGVTQTPRYLIKTRGQQVTLSCSPISGHRSVSWYQQTPGQGLQFLFEYFSETQRNKGNFPGRFSGRQFSNSRSEMNVSTLELGDSALYLCASSFSDGNYGYTFGSGTRLTVV.

The V call is TRBV6-6, the J call TRBJ1-2; 9 nucleotides line up with TRBD1. The CDR3 length is 14 residues. Germline lookup yields CDR1 MNHNY and CDR2 SVGAGI (reference sequence). V gave up 6 bases and J gave up 6 bases; unmatched junction bases: 8. The CDR3 protein is CASSPDRGKHGYTF. In DNA, the CDR3 is TGTGCCAGCAGCCCGGACAGGGGAAAGCATGGCTACACCTTC.